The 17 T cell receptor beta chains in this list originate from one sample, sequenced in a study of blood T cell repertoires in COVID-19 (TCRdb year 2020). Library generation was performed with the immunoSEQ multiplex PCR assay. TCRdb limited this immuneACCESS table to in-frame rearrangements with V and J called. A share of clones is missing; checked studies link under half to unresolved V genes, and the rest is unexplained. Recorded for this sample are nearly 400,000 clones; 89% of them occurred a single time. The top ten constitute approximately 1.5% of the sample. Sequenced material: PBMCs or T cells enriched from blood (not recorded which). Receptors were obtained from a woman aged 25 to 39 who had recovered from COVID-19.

CDR3 sequence: CASSQDPGTTGNTIYF. DNA of the CDR3: TGTGCCAGCAGCCAAGATCCCGGGACTACTGGAAACACCATATATTTT. The chain employs TRBV4-2 and TRBJ1-3, with D possibly TRBD1 on 5 matching bases. The CDR3 covers 16 residues. V was cut by 0 bases and J by 2 bases, with 11 bases left in between. In germline, CDR1 is LGHNA, CDR2 YNFKEQ.

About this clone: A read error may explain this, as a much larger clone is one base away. In DNA, the CDR3 is TGTGCCAGCAGCCCGGACAGTTCCTACGAGCAGTACTTC. Encoded protein: CASSPDSSYEQYF. The gene calls are TRBV12-3 or TRBV12-4 and TRBJ2-7; the D gene is possibly TRBD1 (6 bases). The CDR3 has 13 amino acids. Trimming took off 6 bases at V and 1 base at J, with 10 bases between the two ends.

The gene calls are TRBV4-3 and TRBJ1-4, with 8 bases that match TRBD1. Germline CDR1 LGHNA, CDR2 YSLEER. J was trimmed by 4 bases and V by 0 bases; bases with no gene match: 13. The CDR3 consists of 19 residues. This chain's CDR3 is CASSQERAGGRIRNEKLFF. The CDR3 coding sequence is TGCGCCAGCAGCCAAGAAAGGGCAGGGGGCCGTATACGTAATGAAAAACTGTTTTTT.

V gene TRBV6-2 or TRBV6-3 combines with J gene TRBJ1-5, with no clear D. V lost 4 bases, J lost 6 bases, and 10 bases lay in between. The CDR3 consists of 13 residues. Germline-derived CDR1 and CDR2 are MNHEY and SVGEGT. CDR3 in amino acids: CASSSNSGQPQHF. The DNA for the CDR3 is TGTGCCAGCAGTTCCAACTCAGGTCAGCCCCAGCATTTT.

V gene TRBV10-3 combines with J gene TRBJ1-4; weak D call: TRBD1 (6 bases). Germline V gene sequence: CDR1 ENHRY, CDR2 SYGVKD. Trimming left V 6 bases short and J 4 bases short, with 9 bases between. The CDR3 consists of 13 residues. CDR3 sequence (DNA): TGTGCCATCAGGGGACAAAATAATGAAAAACTGTTTTTT. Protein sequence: CAIRGQNNEKLFF.

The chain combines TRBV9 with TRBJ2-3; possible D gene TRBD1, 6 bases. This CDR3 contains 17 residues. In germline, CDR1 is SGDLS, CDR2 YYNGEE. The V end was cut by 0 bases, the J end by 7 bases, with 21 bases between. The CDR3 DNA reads TGTGCCAGCAGCGTAGCCGCCTTCGGCAGGGGCCGGTATACGCAGTATTTT. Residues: CASSVAAFGRGRYTQYF. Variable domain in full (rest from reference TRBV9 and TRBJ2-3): DSGVTQTPKHLITATGQRVTLRCSPRSGDLSVYWYQQSLDQGLQFLIQYYNGEERAKGNILERFSAQQFPDLHSELNLSSLELGDSALYFCASSVAAFGRGRYTQYFGPGTRLTVL.

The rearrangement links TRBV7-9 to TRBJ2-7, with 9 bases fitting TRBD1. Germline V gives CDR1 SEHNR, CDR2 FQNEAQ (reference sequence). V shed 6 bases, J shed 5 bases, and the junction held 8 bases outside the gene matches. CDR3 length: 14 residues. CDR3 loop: CASSPDRGFNEQYF. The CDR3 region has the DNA TGTGCCAGCAGTCCGGACAGGGGTTTCAACGAGCAGTACTTC.

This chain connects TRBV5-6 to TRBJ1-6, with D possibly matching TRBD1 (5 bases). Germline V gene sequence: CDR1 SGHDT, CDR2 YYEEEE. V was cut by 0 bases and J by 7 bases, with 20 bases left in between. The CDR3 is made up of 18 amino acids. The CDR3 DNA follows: TGTGCCAGCAGCTTGGGGCCAGCTAGCGCCAGGGCCAATTCACCCCTCCACTTT. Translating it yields CASSLGPASARANSPLHF.

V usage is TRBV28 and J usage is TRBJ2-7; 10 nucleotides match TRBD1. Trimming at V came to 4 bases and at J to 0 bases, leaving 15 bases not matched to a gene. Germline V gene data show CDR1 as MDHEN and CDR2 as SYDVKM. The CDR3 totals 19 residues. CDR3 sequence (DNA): TGTGCCAGCAGTTCCGATACAAGCAGCCGGGACAGGGGCTCCTACGAGCAGTACTTC. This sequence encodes CASSSDTSSRDRGSYEQYF.

CDR3 sequence reads: CASSPNYLGTQYF. The CDR3 DNA sequence: TGCGCCAGCAGCCCAAATTATCTCGGGACCCAGTACTTC. V is TRBV4-1 and J is TRBJ2-5; D is unresolved. V lost 4 bases, J lost 7 bases, and 13 bases lay in between. CDR1 and CDR2 (germline): MGHRA, YSYEKL. The CDR3 covers 13 residues.

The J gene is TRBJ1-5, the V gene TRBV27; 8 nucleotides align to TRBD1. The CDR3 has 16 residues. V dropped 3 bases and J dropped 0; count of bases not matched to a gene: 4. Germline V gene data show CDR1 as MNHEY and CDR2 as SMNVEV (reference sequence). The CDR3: CASSFTGGPSNQPQHF. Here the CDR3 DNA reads TGTGCCAGCAGTTTCACAGGGGGACCTAGCAATCAGCCCCAGCATTTT.

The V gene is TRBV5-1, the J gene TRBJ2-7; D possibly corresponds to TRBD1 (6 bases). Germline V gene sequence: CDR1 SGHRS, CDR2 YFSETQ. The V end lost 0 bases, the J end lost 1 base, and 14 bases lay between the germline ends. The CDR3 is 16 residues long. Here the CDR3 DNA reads TGCGCCAGCAGCTTGGGCCTACAGGGTAGGTCCTACGAGCAGTACTTC. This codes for CASSLGLQGRSYEQYF. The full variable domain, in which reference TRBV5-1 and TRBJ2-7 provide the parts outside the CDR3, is KAGVTQTPRYLIKTRGQQVTLSCSPISGHRSVSWYQQTPGQGLQFLFEYFSETQRNKGNFPGRFSGRQFSNSRSEMNVSTLELGDSALYLCASSLGLQGRSYEQYFGPGTRLTVT.

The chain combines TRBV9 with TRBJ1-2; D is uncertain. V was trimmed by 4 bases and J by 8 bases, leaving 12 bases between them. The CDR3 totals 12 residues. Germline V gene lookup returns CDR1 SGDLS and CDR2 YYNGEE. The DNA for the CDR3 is TGTGCCAGCAGCAAGAGCCTGGAGGGCTACACCTTC. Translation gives CASSKSLEGYTF.

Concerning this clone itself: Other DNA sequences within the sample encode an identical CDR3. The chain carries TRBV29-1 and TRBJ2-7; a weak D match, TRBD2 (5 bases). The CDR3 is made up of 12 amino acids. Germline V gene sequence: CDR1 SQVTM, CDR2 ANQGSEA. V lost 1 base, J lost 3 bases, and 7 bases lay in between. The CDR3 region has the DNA TGCAGCGTTGAAGGACGGGGCTACGAGCAGTACTTC. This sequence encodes CSVEGRGYEQYF.

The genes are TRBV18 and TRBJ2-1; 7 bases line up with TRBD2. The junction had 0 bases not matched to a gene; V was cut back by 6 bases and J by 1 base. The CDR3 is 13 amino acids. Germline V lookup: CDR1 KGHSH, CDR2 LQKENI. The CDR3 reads CASSGGSYNEQFF. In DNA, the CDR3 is TGTGCCAGCTCGGGAGGGTCCTACAATGAGCAGTTCTTC.

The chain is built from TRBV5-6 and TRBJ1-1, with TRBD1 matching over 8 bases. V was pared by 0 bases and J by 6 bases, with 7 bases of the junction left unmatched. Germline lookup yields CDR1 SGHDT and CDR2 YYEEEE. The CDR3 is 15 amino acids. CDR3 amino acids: CASSLGTGFMAEAFF. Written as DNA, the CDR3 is TGTGCCAGCAGCTTGGGGACAGGGTTCATGGCTGAAGCTTTCTTT. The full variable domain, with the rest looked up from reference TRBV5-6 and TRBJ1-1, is DAGVTQSPTHLIKTRGQQVTLRCSPKSGHDTVSWYQQALGQGPQFIFQYYEEEERQRGNFPDRFSGHQFPNYSSELNVNALLLGDSALYLCASSLGTGFMAEAFFGQGTRLTVV.

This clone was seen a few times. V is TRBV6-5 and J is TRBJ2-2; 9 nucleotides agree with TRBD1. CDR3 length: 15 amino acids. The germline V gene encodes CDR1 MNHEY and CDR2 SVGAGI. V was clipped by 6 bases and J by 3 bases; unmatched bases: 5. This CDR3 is CASRGQGVYTGELFF. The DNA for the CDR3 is TGTGCCAGCAGGGGACAGGGCGTGTACACCGGGGAGCTGTTTTTT.